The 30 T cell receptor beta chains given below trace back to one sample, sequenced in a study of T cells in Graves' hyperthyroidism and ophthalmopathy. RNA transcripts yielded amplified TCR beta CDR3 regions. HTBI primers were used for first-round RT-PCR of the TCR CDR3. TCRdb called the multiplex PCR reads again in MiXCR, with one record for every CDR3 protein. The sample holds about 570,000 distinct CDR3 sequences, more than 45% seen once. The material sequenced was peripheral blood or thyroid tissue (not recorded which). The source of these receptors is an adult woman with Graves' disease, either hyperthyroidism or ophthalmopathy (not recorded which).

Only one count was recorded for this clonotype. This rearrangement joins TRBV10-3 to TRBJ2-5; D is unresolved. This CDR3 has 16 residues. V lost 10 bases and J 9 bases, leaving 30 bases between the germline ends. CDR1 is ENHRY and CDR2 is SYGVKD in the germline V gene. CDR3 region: CATEPTVGKSNQPQYF. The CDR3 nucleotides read TGTGCCACGGAACCAACAGTCGGTAAAAGCAATCAGCCCCAGTACTTC.

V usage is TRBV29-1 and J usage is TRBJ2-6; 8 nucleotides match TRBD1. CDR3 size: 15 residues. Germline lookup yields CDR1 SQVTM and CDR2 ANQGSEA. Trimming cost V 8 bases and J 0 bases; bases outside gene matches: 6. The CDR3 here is CSYAGQASGANVLTF. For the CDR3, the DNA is TGCAGCTATGCGGGACAGGCCTCTGGGGCCAACGTCCTGACTTTC.

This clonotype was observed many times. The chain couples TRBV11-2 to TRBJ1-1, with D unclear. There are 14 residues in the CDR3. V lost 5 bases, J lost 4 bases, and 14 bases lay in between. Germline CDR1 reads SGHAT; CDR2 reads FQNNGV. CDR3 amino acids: CASSPRRVTTEAFF. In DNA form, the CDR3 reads TGTGCCAGCAGCCCCCGTCGGGTCACCACTGAAGCTTTCTTT.

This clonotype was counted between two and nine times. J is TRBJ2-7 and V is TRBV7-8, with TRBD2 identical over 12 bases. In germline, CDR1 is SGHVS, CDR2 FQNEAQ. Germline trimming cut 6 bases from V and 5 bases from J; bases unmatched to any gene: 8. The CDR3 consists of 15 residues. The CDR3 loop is CASSPRTSGTHEQYF. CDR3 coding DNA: TGTGCCAGCAGTCCGCGGACTAGCGGGACCCACGAGCAGTACTTC.

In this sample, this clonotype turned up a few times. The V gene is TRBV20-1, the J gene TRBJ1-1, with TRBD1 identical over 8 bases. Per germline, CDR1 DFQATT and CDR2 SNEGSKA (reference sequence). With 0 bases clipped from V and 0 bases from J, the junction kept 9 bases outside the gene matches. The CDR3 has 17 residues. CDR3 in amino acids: CSARDPDREGMNTEAFF. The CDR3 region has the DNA TGCAGTGCTAGAGACCCGGACAGGGAAGGGATGAACACTGAAGCTTTCTTT.

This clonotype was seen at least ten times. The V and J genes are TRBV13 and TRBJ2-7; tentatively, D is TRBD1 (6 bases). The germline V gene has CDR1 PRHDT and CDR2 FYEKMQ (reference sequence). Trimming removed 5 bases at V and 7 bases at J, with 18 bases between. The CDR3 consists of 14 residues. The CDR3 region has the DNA TGTGCCAGCAGCCGAGACAGGACTTTTGGAGAGCAGTACTTC. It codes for CASSRDRTFGEQYF.

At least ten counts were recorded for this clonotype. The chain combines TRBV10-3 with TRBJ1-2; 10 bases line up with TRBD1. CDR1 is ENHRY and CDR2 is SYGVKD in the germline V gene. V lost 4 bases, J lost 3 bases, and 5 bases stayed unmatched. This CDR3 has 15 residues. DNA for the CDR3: TGTGCCATCAGTGCGGACAGGGGGTTGGACTATGGCTACACCTTC. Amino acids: CAISADRGLDYGYTF.

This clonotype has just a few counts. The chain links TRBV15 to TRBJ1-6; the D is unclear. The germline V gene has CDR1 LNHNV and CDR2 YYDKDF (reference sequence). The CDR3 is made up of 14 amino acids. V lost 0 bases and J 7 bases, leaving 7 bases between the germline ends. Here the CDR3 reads CATSREQLNSPLHF. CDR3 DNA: TGTGCCACCAGCAGAGAACAGCTAAATTCACCCCTCCACTTT.

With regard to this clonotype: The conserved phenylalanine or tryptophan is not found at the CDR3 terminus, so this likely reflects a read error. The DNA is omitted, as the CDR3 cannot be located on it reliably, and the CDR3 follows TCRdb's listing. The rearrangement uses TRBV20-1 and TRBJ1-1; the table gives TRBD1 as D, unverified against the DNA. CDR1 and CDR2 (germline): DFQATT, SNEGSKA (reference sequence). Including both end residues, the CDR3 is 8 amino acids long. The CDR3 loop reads CSASPRTV.

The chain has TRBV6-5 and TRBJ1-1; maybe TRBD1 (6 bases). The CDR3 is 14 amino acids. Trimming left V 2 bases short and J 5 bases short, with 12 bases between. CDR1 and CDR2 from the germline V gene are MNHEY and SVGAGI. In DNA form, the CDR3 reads TGTGCCAGCAGTTACGCGAACAGGGAAACTGAAGCTTTCTTT. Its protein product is CASSYANRETEAFF.

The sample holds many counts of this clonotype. CDR3 loop: CATSPEGSGTQYF. The DNA of the CDR3 is TGCGCCACCTCTCCTGAGGGGTCAGGGACCCAGTACTTC. J is TRBJ2-5 and V is TRBV5-1, with D possibly being TRBD1 or TRBD2 (5 bases each). This CDR3 has 13 residues. Germline V gene lookup returns CDR1 SGHRS and CDR2 YFSETQ. V was cut by 9 bases and J by 7 bases, with 19 bases left in between.

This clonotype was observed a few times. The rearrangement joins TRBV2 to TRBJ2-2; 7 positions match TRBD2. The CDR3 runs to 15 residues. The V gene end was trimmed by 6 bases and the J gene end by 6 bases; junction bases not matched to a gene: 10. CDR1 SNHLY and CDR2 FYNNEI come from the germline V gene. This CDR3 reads CASRPSSGVAGELFF. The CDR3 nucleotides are TGTGCCAGCAGGCCGTCTAGCGGAGTGGCCGGGGAGCTGTTTTTT.

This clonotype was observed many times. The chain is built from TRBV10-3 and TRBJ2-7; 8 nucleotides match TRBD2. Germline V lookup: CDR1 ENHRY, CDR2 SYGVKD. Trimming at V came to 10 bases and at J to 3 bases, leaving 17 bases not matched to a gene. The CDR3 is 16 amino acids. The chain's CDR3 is CATSGGQLAGIYEQYF. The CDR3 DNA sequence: TGTGCCACCTCTGGCGGCCAGCTAGCGGGTATCTACGAGCAGTACTTC.

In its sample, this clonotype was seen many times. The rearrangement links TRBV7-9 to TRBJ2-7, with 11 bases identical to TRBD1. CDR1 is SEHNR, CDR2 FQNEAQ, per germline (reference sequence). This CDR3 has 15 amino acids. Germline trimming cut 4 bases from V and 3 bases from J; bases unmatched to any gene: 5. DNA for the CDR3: TGTGCCAGCAGCTCCCCCGGGACAGGGGGCTACGAGCAGTACTTC. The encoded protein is CASSSPGTGGYEQYF. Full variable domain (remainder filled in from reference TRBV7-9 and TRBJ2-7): DTGVSQNPRHKITKRGQNVTFRCDPISEHNRLYWYRQTLGQGPEFLTYFQNEAQLEKSRLLSDRFSAERPKGSFSTLEIQRTEQGDSAMYLCASSSPGTGGYEQYFGPGTRLTVT.

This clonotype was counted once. The CDR3 is CASSDRGVNTEAFF. As DNA, the CDR3 is TGCGCCAGCAGTGATAGGGGCGTGAACACTGAAGCTTTCTTT. This chain joins TRBV10-2 and TRBJ1-1; tentative D call: TRBD1 (5 bases). Germline lookup yields CDR1 WSHSY and CDR2 SAAADI. The CDR3 runs 14 residues. V gave up 3 bases and J gave up 0 bases, with 8 bases separating them.

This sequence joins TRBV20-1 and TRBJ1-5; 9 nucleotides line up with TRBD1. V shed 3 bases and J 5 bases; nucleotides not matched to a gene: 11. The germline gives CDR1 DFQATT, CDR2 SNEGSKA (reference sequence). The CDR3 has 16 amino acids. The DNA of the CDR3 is TGCAGTGCTAGGGCCACCGGGACAGGGAAGGATCAGCCCCAGCATTTT. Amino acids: CSARATGTGKDQPQHF.

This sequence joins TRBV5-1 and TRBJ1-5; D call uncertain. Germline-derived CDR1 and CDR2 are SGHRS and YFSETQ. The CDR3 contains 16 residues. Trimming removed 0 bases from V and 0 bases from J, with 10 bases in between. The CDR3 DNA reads TGCGCCAGCAGCTTGGAACCGGACGGTAGCAATCAGCCCCAGCATTTT. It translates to CASSLEPDGSNQPQHF.

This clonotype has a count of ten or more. The CDR3 is CASSRSLLPRREGTGELFF. The CDR3 DNA follows: TGTGCCAGCAGCCGGAGCCTCCTACCTAGGCGGGAGGGGACCGGGGAGCTGTTTTTT. This chain joins TRBV7-8 and TRBJ2-2, with 9 bases fitting TRBD2. The junction had 18 bases not matched to a gene; V was cut back by 5 bases and J by 5 bases. Per the germline V gene, CDR1 is SGHVS and CDR2 is FQNEAQ. The CDR3 totals 19 residues.

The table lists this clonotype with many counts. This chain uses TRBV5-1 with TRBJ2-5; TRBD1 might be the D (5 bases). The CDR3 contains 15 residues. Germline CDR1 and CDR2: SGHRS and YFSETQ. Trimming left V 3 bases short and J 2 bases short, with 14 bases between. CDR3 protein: CASSSSRAFQETQYF. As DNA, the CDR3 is TGCGCCAGCAGCTCGAGCAGGGCTTTTCAAGAGACCCAGTACTTC.

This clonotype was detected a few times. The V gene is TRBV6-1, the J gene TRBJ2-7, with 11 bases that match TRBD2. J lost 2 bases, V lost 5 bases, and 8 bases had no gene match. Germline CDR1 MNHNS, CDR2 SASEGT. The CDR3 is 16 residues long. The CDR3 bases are TGTGCCAGCAGTTCCACTAGCGGGAGAGGTACCTACGAGCAGTACTTC. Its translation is CASSSTSGRGTYEQYF.

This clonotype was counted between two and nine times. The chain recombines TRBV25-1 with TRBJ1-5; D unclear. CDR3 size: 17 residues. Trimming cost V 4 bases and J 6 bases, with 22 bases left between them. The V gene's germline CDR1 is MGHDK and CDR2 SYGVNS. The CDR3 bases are TGTGCCAGCAGTGGGGCTGACGAAACGATAGGAGGTCAGCCCCAGCATTTT. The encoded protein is CASSGADETIGGQPQHF.

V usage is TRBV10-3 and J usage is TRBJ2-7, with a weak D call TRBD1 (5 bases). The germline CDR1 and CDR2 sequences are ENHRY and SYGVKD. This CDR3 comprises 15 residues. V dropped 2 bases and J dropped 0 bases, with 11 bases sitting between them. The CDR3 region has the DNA TGTGCCATCAGTGAGACAGGCCTGAGCTCCTACGAGCAGTACTTC. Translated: CAISETGLSSYEQYF.

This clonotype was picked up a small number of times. The DNA for the CDR3 is TGCGCCAGCAGGCCCCTTGGTCCCGATACGCAGTATTTT. The encoded protein is CASRPLGPDTQYF. This chain links TRBV5-1 with TRBJ2-3; no definite D call. Germline V gene lookup returns CDR1 SGHRS and CDR2 YFSETQ. Trimming stripped 5 bases from V and 6 bases from J, with 13 bases between. The CDR3 has 13 residues.

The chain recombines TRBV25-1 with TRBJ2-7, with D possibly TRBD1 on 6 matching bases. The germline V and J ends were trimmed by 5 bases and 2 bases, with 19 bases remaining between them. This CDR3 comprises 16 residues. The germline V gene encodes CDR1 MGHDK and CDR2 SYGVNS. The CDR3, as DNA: TGTGCCAGCAGTTCGGACATTACAGGGCCTCCCTACGAGCAGTACTTC. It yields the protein CASSSDITGPPYEQYF.

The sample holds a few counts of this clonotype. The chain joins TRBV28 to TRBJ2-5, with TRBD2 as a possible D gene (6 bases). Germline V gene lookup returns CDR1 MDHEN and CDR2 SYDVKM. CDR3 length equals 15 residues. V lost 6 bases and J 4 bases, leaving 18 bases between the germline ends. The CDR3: CASRSGVFGRETQYF. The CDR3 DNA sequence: TGTGCCAGCAGGTCCGGGGTATTCGGGAGAGAGACCCAGTACTTC.

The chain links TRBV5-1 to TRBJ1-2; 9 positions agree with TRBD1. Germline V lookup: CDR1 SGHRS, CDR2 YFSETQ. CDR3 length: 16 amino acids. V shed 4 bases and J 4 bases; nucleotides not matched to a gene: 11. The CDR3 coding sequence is TGCGCCAGCAGCGCGATTCCGGGACAGGGACGCTATGGCTACACCTTC. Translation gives CASSAIPGQGRYGYTF.

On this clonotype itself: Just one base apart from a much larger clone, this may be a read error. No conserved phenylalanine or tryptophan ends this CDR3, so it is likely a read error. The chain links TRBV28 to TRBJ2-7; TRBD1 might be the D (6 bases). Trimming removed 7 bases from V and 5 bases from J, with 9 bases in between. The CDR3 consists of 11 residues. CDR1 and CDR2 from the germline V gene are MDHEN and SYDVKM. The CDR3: CASTYRDEQYS. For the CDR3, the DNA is TGTGCCAGCACCTACAGGGACGAGCAGTACTCC.

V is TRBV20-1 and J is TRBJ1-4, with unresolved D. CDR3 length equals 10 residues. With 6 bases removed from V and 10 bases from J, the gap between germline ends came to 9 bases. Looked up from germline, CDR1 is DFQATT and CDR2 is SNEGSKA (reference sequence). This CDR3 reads CSAQWGKLFF. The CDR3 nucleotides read TGCAGTGCCCAGTGGGGAAAACTGTTTTTT.

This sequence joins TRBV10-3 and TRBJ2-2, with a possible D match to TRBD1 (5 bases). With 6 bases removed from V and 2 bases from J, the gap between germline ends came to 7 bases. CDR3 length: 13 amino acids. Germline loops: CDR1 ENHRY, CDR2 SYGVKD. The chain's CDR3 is CAIRGRNTGELFF. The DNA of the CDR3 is TGTGCCATCAGGGGGCGTAACACCGGGGAGCTGTTTTTT.

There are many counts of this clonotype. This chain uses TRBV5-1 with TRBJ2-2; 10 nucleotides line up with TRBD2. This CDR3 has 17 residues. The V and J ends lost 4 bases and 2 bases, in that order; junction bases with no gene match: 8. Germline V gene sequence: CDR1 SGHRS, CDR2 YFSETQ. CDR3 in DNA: TGCGCCAGCAGCCCAAATCCTAGCGGGAGAAACACCGGGGAGCTGTTTTTT. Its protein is CASSPNPSGRNTGELFF. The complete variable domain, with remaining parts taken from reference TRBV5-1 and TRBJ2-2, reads KAGVTQTPRYLIKTRGQQVTLSCSPISGHRSVSWYQQTPGQGLQFLFEYFSETQRNKGNFPGRFSGRQFSNSRSEMNVSTLELGDSALYLCASSPNPSGRNTGELFFGEGSRLTVL.